This T cell receptor beta chain was identified during a study of Graves' ophthalmopathy and Graves' hyperthyroidism. This clonotype occurred many times. The ends were cut back, 5 bases at V and 4 bases at J, with 15 bases in the middle. Germline CDR1 reads MNHEY; CDR2 reads SMNVEV (reference sequence). The CDR3 spans 14 residues. TCR beta CDR3 amplification used RNA transcripts. Amplification began with first-round RT-PCR using HTBI primers, then second-round multiplex PCR was performed. One entry per CDR3 protein results from TCRdb running MiXCR on the multiplex PCR reads. In the table there are about 220,000 distinct CDR3 sequences, around a fifth of which are singletons.

The chain links TRBV27 to TRBJ2-7; D may be TRBD2 (5 bases). The sample consisted of peripheral blood. The TCR comes from a woman between 45 and 60 years old with Graves' ophthalmopathy. CDR3 nucleotide sequence: TGTGCCAGCAGTCTCAAGGACTGGGGATACGAGCAGTACTTC. Amino acids: CASSLKDWGYEQYF.